One sample yielded the 9 T cell receptor beta chains listed below, sequenced in a study of shared clonotypes between healthy human individuals. Assay used: immunoSEQ multiplex PCR; TCRdb lists only in-frame clones, some missing. The sample includes over 2 million clones, roughly 92% of them seen just once. Sequences were obtained from naive CD4+ T cells from PBMCs. Subset defined: CD45RA+ positively selected. These receptors were obtained from a man between 18 and 29 years old in good health. Some clones in this sample may be carry-over from other donors' samples.

The gene calls are TRBV4-2 and TRBJ1-1, with 7 bases matching TRBD1. Trimming at V came to 4 bases and at J to 2 bases, leaving 10 bases not matched to a gene. This CDR3 has 16 amino acids. Germline CDR1 is LGHNA and CDR2 is YNFKEQ. The CDR3 nucleotides read TGTGCCAGCAGCCCACTCGGGGGGACAGCAAACACTGAAGCTTTCTTT. Amino acids: CASSPLGGTANTEAFF.

The chain uses TRBV9 and TRBJ2-7; D possibly corresponds to TRBD2 (6 bases). Germline CDR1 and CDR2: SGDLS and YYNGEE. V lost 3 bases, J lost 3 bases, and 13 bases lay in between. The CDR3 is 14 residues long. This CDR3 is CASSEAGRDYEQYF. The DNA for the CDR3 is TGTGCCAGCAGCGAGGCGGGGAGAGACTACGAGCAGTACTTC.

This rearrangement joins TRBV11-2 to TRBJ2-5, with D tentatively TRBD1 or TRBD2 (6 bases each). Germline-derived CDR1 and CDR2 are SGHAT and FQNNGV. The CDR3 is 14 amino acids. V shed 4 bases and J shed 5 bases, with 14 bases lying between them. The CDR3 nucleotides read TGTGCCAGCAGCTATAGTGGGGGGCAGGAGACCCAGTACTTC. Encoded protein: CASSYSGGQETQYF.

Here the CDR3 reads CASSQQRGLNSNQPQHF. The CDR3 coding sequence is TGTGCCAGCAGCCAACAAAGGGGGTTAAATAGCAATCAGCCCCAGCATTTT. The chain carries TRBV4-2 and TRBJ1-5; possibly TRBD1 for D (6 bases). Germline CDR1 LGHNA, CDR2 YNFKEQ. The V end was cut by 2 bases, the J end by 0 bases, with 14 bases between. The CDR3 extends over 17 amino acids.

A note on this clone: This same CDR3 is encoded by further DNA sequences in the sample. The chain is built from TRBV6-4 and TRBJ1-2, with 7 bases identical to TRBD1. Trimming at V came to 3 bases and at J to 5 bases, leaving 3 bases not matched to a gene. Germline V gene sequence: CDR1 MRHNA, CDR2 SNTAGT. This CDR3 spans 13 amino acids. The CDR3 reads CASSETGSYGYTF. CDR3 in DNA: TGTGCCAGCAGTGAGACAGGGAGTTATGGCTACACCTTC.

This clone was seen only once. The same CDR3 can be traced to other DNA sequences in this sample. The chain recombines TRBV5-1 with TRBJ2-7; TRBD1 matches 8 bases. CDR3 length equals 14 residues. Germline V gene data show CDR1 as SGHRS and CDR2 as YFSETQ. Trimming removed 0 bases from V and 5 bases from J; junction bases left unmatched: 4. The CDR3 protein is CASSLGQGANEQYF. The CDR3 DNA sequence: TGCGCCAGCAGCTTGGGCCAGGGGGCTAACGAGCAGTACTTC.

This chain connects TRBV28 to TRBJ2-2; no firm D call. V was pared by 4 bases and J by 1 base, with 10 bases between. The CDR3 has 15 residues. From germline, CDR1 is MDHEN and CDR2 SYDVKM. CDR3 in amino acids: CASSYLRLNTGELFF. The CDR3 DNA reads as TGTGCCAGCAGTTATCTGAGATTGAACACCGGGGAGCTGTTTTTT.

This chain connects TRBV11-2 to TRBJ2-7; tentatively, D is TRBD1 (5 bases). This CDR3 region has 15 residues. In germline, CDR1 is SGHAT, CDR2 FQNNGV. Trimming left V 1 base short and J 5 bases short, with 15 bases between. CDR3 residues: CASSLVLDNGDEQYF. As DNA, the CDR3 is TGTGCCAGCAGCTTAGTTCTGGACAATGGCGACGAGCAGTACTTC.

This chain joins TRBV7-8 and TRBJ2-7, with 7 bases identical to TRBD1. This CDR3 has 16 amino acids. With 0 bases clipped from V and 0 bases from J, the junction kept 5 bases outside the gene matches. Germline lookup yields CDR1 SGHVS and CDR2 FQNEAQ. CDR3 sequence reads: CASSLAGGESSYEQYF. In DNA, the CDR3 is TGTGCCAGCAGCTTAGCAGGGGGCGAAAGCTCCTACGAGCAGTACTTC.